The 18 T cell receptor beta chains below were found in one sample sequenced in a study of blood T cells in healthy people across ages. Combining a sample-barcoded 5' primer with a J-beta primer mix, a second PCR ran for roughly 7 to 11 cycles. TCRdb reprocessed the 5' RACE reads with MiXCR, giving one entry per CDR3 protein. The table records some 1,800,000 distinct CDR3 sequences, about two fifths of them present only once. Sample: blood. Receptor source: a human donor in good health.

This chain connects TRBV7-6 to TRBJ1-6; no reliable D call. V was trimmed by 1 base and J by 10 bases, leaving 20 bases between them. The CDR3 runs to 17 residues. Germline loops: CDR1 SGHVS, CDR2 FNYEAQ. In DNA form, the CDR3 reads TGTGCCAGCAGCTTAGGTGTGAGAGGAGCGTTAGGCTCACCCCTCCACTTT. Its protein is CASSLGVRGALGSPLHF.

This clonotype has ten or more counts. At one boundary the junction diverges from the germline segment, which might be a read error. The chain joins TRBV7-2 to TRBJ2-1, with TRBD2 matching over 11 bases. The CDR3 spans 14 residues. Germline values: CDR1 SGHTA, CDR2 FQGNSA. CDR3 DNA: TGCGCCAGCAGCTTGGGACTAGCGGCCAATGAGCAGTTCTTC. Translating gives CASSLGLAANEQFF.

The rearrangement joins TRBV20-1 to TRBJ2-7; D possibly corresponds to TRBD1 (5 bases). V was pared by 8 bases and J by 0 bases, with 14 bases between. The CDR3 extends over 13 amino acids. CDR1 is DFQATT and CDR2 is SNEGSKA in the germline V gene (reference sequence). The CDR3 nucleotides read TGCAGTCTTACTCAGGGCCCCTCCTACGAGCAGTACTTC. Protein: CSLTQGPSYEQYF.

The chain is built from TRBV4-3 and TRBJ2-2; D is unclear. Germline V gene sequence: CDR1 LGHNA, CDR2 YSLEER. The germline V and J ends were trimmed by 0 bases and 7 bases, with 12 bases remaining between them. This CDR3 has 15 amino acids. The CDR3 here is CASSQDRRYGGELFF. CDR3 coding DNA: TGCGCCAGCAGCCAAGATCGAAGGTACGGCGGGGAGCTGTTTTTT.

This clonotype was seen a few times. The chain employs TRBV2 and TRBJ2-1; 9 bases fit TRBD1. The germline CDR1 and CDR2 sequences are SNHLY and FYNNEI. This CDR3 is built from 16 residues. The V gene end was trimmed by 3 bases and the J gene end by 4 bases; junction bases not matched to a gene: 7. CDR3 bases: TGTGCCAGCAGTGAGCAGCCGGGACAGGGATACAATGAGCAGTTCTTC. Amino acid sequence: CASSEQPGQGYNEQFF.

V is TRBV29-1 and J is TRBJ2-7; TRBD1 aligns across 7 bases. The CDR3 is made up of 13 amino acids. V lost 4 bases to trimming and J lost 5 bases; unmatched junction nucleotides: 8. The germline CDR1 and CDR2 sequences are SQVTM and ANQGSEA. The CDR3 spells CSVARDRANEQYF. CDR3 in DNA: TGCAGCGTTGCAAGAGACAGGGCTAACGAGCAGTACTTC.

The genes are TRBV5-1 and TRBJ2-1; 8 nucleotides agree with TRBD1. This CDR3 region has 17 residues. Germline CDR1 is SGHRS and CDR2 is YFSETQ. The V and J ends lost 3 bases and 1 base, in that order; junction bases with no gene match: 9. Here the CDR3 reads CASSSSQTGGSYNEQFF. In DNA, the CDR3 is TGCGCCAGCAGCTCGTCCCAAACAGGGGGGTCCTACAATGAGCAGTTCTTC.

This chain links TRBV6-5 with TRBJ2-7; no clear D. Looked up from germline, CDR1 is MNHEY and CDR2 is SVGAGI. The germline V and J ends were trimmed by 2 bases and 2 bases, with 13 bases remaining between them. The CDR3 has 15 amino acids. The CDR3 protein is CASSYVLGFPYEQYF. The CDR3 DNA reads as TGTGCCAGCAGTTACGTTTTAGGGTTCCCCTACGAGCAGTACTTC.

In this sample, this clonotype turned up many times. The rearrangement links TRBV3-1 to TRBJ2-6; D possibly corresponds to TRBD1 (6 bases). The CDR3 loop spans 16 amino acids. From germline, CDR1 is LGHDT and CDR2 YNNKEL (reference sequence). V lost 4 bases and J lost 0, with 10 bases in between. CDR3 residues: CASSRTVGSGANVLTF. CDR3 sequence (DNA): TGTGCCAGCAGCCGGACAGTGGGCTCTGGGGCCAACGTCCTGACTTTC.

The V and J genes are TRBV4-1 and TRBJ1-2, with D tentatively TRBD1 (5 bases). V lost 2 bases and J 7 bases, leaving 11 bases between the germline ends. Looked up from germline, CDR1 is MGHRA and CDR2 is YSYEKL. CDR3 length: 13 residues. The CDR3 region is CASSQMGVSGYTF. In DNA, the CDR3 is TGCGCCAGCAGCCAAATGGGGGTATCTGGCTACACCTTC.

This sequence joins TRBV4-2 and TRBJ1-2; TRBD1 matches 7 bases. The CDR3 contains 15 residues. CDR1 and CDR2 (germline): LGHNA, YNFKEQ. V was pared by 3 bases and J by 3 bases, with 7 bases of the junction left unmatched. CDR3 amino acids: CASSHELQGHYGYTF. The CDR3 region has the DNA TGTGCCAGCAGCCACGAATTACAGGGGCACTATGGCTACACCTTC.

The chain is built from TRBV6-6 and TRBJ1-1; no definite D call. V lost 6 bases to trimming and J lost 7 bases, with 15 bases between them. The CDR3 length is 13 residues. Germline CDR1 and CDR2: MNHNY and SVGAGI (reference sequence). CDR3 residues: CASSPEPVGEAFF. The DNA of the CDR3 is TGTGCCAGCAGCCCCGAGCCGGTAGGTGAAGCTTTCTTT.

Turning to this clonotype: A read error may account for a junction end that differs from germline. The chain has TRBV6-2 or TRBV6-3 and TRBJ2-7; TRBD1 agrees at 7 bases. Per germline, CDR1 MNHEY and CDR2 SVGEGT. This CDR3 contains 12 residues. CDR3: CACRQGPYEQYF. The CDR3 coding sequence is TGTGCCTGCAGACAGGGCCCCTACGAGCAGTACTTC.

The DNA of the CDR3 is TGTGCCAGCAGCTTAGGACACCCCTCTGGAAACACCATATATTTT. It encodes CASSLGHPSGNTIYF. This chain connects TRBV7-2 to TRBJ1-3, with no clear D. This CDR3 is built from 15 residues. CDR1 and CDR2 from the germline V gene are SGHTA and FQGNSA. V shed 1 base and J shed 0 bases, with 7 bases lying between them.

The chain combines TRBV5-1 with TRBJ2-3, with 8 bases fitting TRBD1. Germline CDR1 reads SGHRS; CDR2 reads YFSETQ. The V and J ends lost 4 bases and 8 bases, in that order; junction bases with no gene match: 6. This CDR3 is 13 amino acids long. CDR3 protein: CASSTIGQGTQYF. CDR3 nucleotides: TGCGCCAGCAGCACTATAGGACAGGGTACGCAGTATTTT.

The gene calls are TRBV11-2 and TRBJ2-5; 15 bases align to TRBD2. Judging by the DNA end, TRBJ2-7 fits better; the J call may be wrong. Germline loops: CDR1 SGHAT, CDR2 FQNNGV. The CDR3 is 22 residues long. The CDR3 DNA follows: TGTGCCAGCAGCTTAGATCCCTCCCCGGGACTAGCGGGGGGTATCGACCACTACGAGCAGTACTTC. This codes for CASSLDPSPGLAGGIDHYEQYF.

The chain uses TRBV7-3 and TRBJ2-5; a weak D match, TRBD2 (5 bases). CDR1 and CDR2 (germline): SGHTA, FQGTGA. Trimming cost V 2 bases and J 5 bases, with 15 bases left between them. The CDR3 totals 15 residues. CDR3 coding DNA: TGTGCCAGCAGCTTACGACTAAGGTATCATGAGACCCAGTACTTC. This translates into CASSLRLRYHETQYF.

The gene calls are TRBV24-1 and TRBJ2-1; D remains ambiguous. Germline loops: CDR1 KGHDR, CDR2 SFDVKD. There are 16 residues in the CDR3. The V gene lost 2 bases and the J gene lost 0 bases, with 10 bases spanning the gap. CDR3 region: CATSDYKQSSYNEQFF. The CDR3 region has the DNA TGTGCCACCAGTGATTATAAACAGAGCTCCTACAATGAGCAGTTCTTC.